The 29 T cell receptor beta chains given below trace back to one sample, sequenced in a study of blood T cell repertoires in COVID-19. The table came from immunoSEQ multiplex PCR; TCRdb's copy has only in-frame clones and leaves some out. The sample contains about 140,000 clones, about three quarters of which appear only once. The sample consisted of peripheral blood. The receptors stem from a woman older than 75 with active or convalescent COVID-19.

V gene TRBV6-1 combines with J gene TRBJ2-4; D not resolved. Germline CDR1 reads MNHNS; CDR2 reads SASEGT. This CDR3 region has 13 residues. With 3 bases removed from V and 2 bases from J, the gap between germline ends came to 5 bases. The CDR3 spells CASSEAPKNIQYF. CDR3 DNA: TGTGCCAGCAGTGAGGCTCCCAAAAACATTCAGTACTTC.

The chain couples TRBV27 to TRBJ2-1, with D tentatively TRBD2 (5 bases). This CDR3 region has 15 residues. Between the trimmed V and J ends, which lost 2 bases and 5 bases, there was a span of 13 bases. Per the germline V gene, CDR1 is MNHEY and CDR2 is SMNVEV (reference sequence). For the CDR3, the DNA is TGTGCCAGCAGTTTAGGACCTGGGAGCAACAATGAGCAGTTCTTC. Translating it yields CASSLGPGSNNEQFF.

This clone was seen repeatedly, ten times or more. The chain employs TRBV7-3 and TRBJ2-1, with 7 bases identical to TRBD1. J was trimmed by 9 bases and V by 6 bases; bases with no gene match: 11. The V gene's germline CDR1 is SGHTA and CDR2 FQGTGA. The CDR3 is made up of 14 amino acids. The CDR3 loop is CASRARDSRAEQFF. In nucleotides, the CDR3 is TGTGCCAGCAGGGCTAGGGACAGTCGGGCTGAGCAGTTCTTC.

This chain uses TRBV7-3 with TRBJ1-3; 7 nucleotides line up with TRBD1. CDR1 is SGHTA and CDR2 is FQGTGA in the germline V gene. The CDR3 runs to 16 residues. J was trimmed by 2 bases and V by 5 bases; bases with no gene match: 9. CDR3 DNA: TGTGCCAGCAGCATGGACAGGCCGAACGCTGGAAACACCATATATTTT. Its translation: CASSMDRPNAGNTIYF.

This clone was detected a few times. V and J are TRBV7-9 and TRBJ2-3; TRBD2 might be the D (6 bases). Trimming stripped 3 bases from V and 4 bases from J, with 8 bases between. The CDR3 has 13 amino acids. Germline values: CDR1 SEHNR, CDR2 FQNEAQ (reference sequence). CDR3 region: CASSFGEADTQYF. CDR3 coding DNA: TGTGCCAGCAGCTTCGGGGAGGCAGATACGCAGTATTTT.

The genes are TRBV30 and TRBJ1-1; D gene unclear. Between the trimmed V and J ends, which lost 3 bases and 2 bases, there was a span of 13 bases. The CDR3 has 14 residues. Germline V gives CDR1 GTSNPN, CDR2 SVGIG (reference sequence). The CDR3 DNA reads TGTGCCTGGAGACGAACAGACGGAAACACTGAAGCTTTCTTT. Amino acids: CAWRRTDGNTEAFF.

V is TRBV18 and J is TRBJ1-5; 9 nucleotides agree with TRBD1. Germline V lookup: CDR1 KGHSH, CDR2 LQKENI. The length of the CDR3 is 16 residues. Germline trimming cut 3 bases from V and 6 bases from J; bases unmatched to any gene: 9. CDR3 in amino acids: CASSPDRQGVGQPQHF. Written as DNA, the CDR3 is TGTGCCAGCTCACCGGATAGACAGGGGGTCGGTCAGCCCCAGCATTTT.

The chain combines TRBV19 with TRBJ2-7; D ambiguous. V was shortened by 5 bases and J by 3 bases, with 8 bases between the two germline ends. The CDR3 loop spans 12 amino acids. Per germline, CDR1 LNHDA and CDR2 SQIVND (reference sequence). The chain's CDR3 is CASSGQNYEQYF. CDR3 sequence (DNA): TGTGCCAGTAGTGGGCAGAACTACGAGCAGTACTTC.

The V and J genes are TRBV28 and TRBJ2-7; 12 bases agree with TRBD2. This CDR3 has 15 residues. Germline V gene lookup returns CDR1 MDHEN and CDR2 SYDVKM. The V and J ends lost 1 base and 2 bases, in that order; junction bases with no gene match: 0. CDR3 protein: CASSLSSGGAYEQYF. DNA of the CDR3: TGTGCCAGCAGTTTATCTAGCGGGGGGGCCTACGAGCAGTACTTC.

This sequence joins TRBV28 and TRBJ2-7, with 7 bases aligning to TRBD1. Germline assignment: CDR1 MDHEN and CDR2 SYDVKM. J gave up 7 bases and V 7 bases, and 13 bases lay outside the gene matches. This CDR3 is built from 14 residues. The CDR3 spells CASNPGQRHWEQYF. CDR3 sequence (DNA): TGTGCCAGCAACCCGGGACAGAGACACTGGGAGCAGTACTTC.

This sequence joins TRBV11-2 and TRBJ2-1; 11 bases fit TRBD2. With V trimmed by 5 bases and J by 5 bases, 5 bases remained unmatched. CDR1 and CDR2 (germline): SGHAT, FQNNGV. The CDR3 is made up of 15 amino acids. The CDR3: CASSKLAGANNEQFF. CDR3 DNA: TGTGCCAGCAGCAAACTAGCGGGGGCTAACAATGAGCAGTTCTTC.

This clone has more than one count but fewer than ten. This chain connects TRBV6-2 or TRBV6-3 to TRBJ1-6, with 7 bases that match TRBD1. Germline-derived CDR1 and CDR2 are MNHEY and SVGEGT. V shed 0 bases, J shed 0 bases, and the junction held 8 bases outside the gene matches. This CDR3 has 19 amino acids. CDR3 in amino acids: CASSYSPTGSSSYNSPLHF. As DNA, the CDR3 is TGTGCCAGCAGTTACTCGCCGACAGGGTCTAGCTCCTATAATTCACCCCTCCACTTT.

This clone was recorded a few times. The chain carries TRBV18 and TRBJ1-5, with a tentative D call TRBD1 (5 bases). CDR1 and CDR2 from the germline V gene are KGHSH and LQKENI. Trimming stripped 3 bases from V and 4 bases from J, with 10 bases between. This CDR3 has 14 amino acids. The CDR3 is CASSPDSGNQPQHF. The CDR3 bases are TGTGCCAGCTCACCCGACAGTGGGAATCAGCCCCAGCATTTT.

This clone has a handful of counts. This sequence joins TRBV12-5 and TRBJ1-2, with 9 bases matching TRBD1. The CDR3 extends over 14 amino acids. With V trimmed by 6 bases and J by 8 bases, 10 bases remained unmatched. Germline V gives CDR1 LGHNT, CDR2 FRNRAP. DNA of the CDR3: TGTGCTAGTGGACCAGGCGGGACAGGGAACGGCTACACCTTC. It yields the protein CASGPGGTGNGYTF.

The chain couples TRBV9 to TRBJ1-3, with TRBD1 as a possible D gene (6 bases). The CDR3 covers 16 residues. V lost 2 bases and J 0 bases, leaving 12 bases between the germline ends. Germline V gene lookup returns CDR1 SGDLS and CDR2 YYNGEE. This CDR3 is CASSVAQGYSGNTIYF. Here the CDR3 DNA reads TGTGCCAGCAGCGTGGCTCAGGGGTACTCTGGAAACACCATATATTTT.

This sequence joins TRBV11-2 and TRBJ1-1; D not resolved. Per germline, CDR1 SGHAT and CDR2 FQNNGV. Trimming left V 4 bases short and J 4 bases short, with 10 bases between. CDR3 length: 13 amino acids. The CDR3 bases are TGTGCCAGCAGCTCTGCCCAGTTCACTGAAGCTTTCTTT. As protein: CASSSAQFTEAFF.

Here the CDR3 reads CASSRTAAYNEQFF. CDR3 sequence (DNA): TGTGCCAGCAGCAGGACAGCAGCCTACAATGAGCAGTTCTTC. V gene TRBV5-5 combines with J gene TRBJ2-1, with D possibly matching TRBD1 (6 bases). Germline CDR1 reads SGHKS; CDR2 reads YYEKEE (reference sequence). The CDR3 has 14 amino acids. V was trimmed by 4 bases and J by 2 bases, leaving 10 bases between them.

The chain recombines TRBV19 with TRBJ1-1; D gene unclear. V was trimmed by 1 base and J by 4 bases, leaving 13 bases between them. Per germline, CDR1 LNHDA and CDR2 SQIVND (reference sequence). This CDR3 spans 15 amino acids. CDR3 residues: CASSIGRREGTEAFF. The CDR3 DNA is TGTGCCAGTAGTATAGGGAGGAGGGAAGGCACTGAAGCTTTCTTT.

The V gene is TRBV6-2 or TRBV6-3, the J gene TRBJ1-1, with D uncertain. Germline values: CDR1 MNHEY, CDR2 SVGEGT. This CDR3 has 13 amino acids. Trimming cost V 5 bases and J 6 bases, with 13 bases left between them. CDR3 amino acids: CASSLKGGSEAFF. Here the CDR3 DNA reads TGTGCCAGCAGTCTTAAGGGAGGATCTGAAGCTTTCTTT.

The chain couples TRBV5-5 to TRBJ2-7; D possibly corresponds to TRBD1 (5 bases). The V end was cut by 5 bases, the J end by 3 bases, with 9 bases between. Germline lookup yields CDR1 SGHKS and CDR2 YYEKEE (reference sequence). The CDR3 runs to 12 residues. CDR3 sequence (DNA): TGTGCCAGCAGTGGAAGGGGCTACGAGCAGTACTTC. This encodes CASSGRGYEQYF.

The chain uses TRBV6-5 and TRBJ2-5; 7 nucleotides agree with TRBD1. Trimming at V came to 5 bases and at J to 2 bases, leaving 2 bases not matched to a gene. Germline CDR1 and CDR2: MNHEY and SVGAGI. This CDR3 is 13 amino acids long. The CDR3 spells CASSRDRQETQYF. The DNA of the CDR3 is TGTGCCAGCAGTCGGGACAGACAAGAGACCCAGTACTTC.

The chain couples TRBV7-3 to TRBJ1-1; 7 bases are a match to TRBD1. The CDR3 spans 14 residues. Germline CDR1 SGHTA, CDR2 FQGTGA. The junction had 6 bases not matched to a gene; V was cut back by 3 bases and J by 5 bases. CDR3 amino acids: CASSFTGERTEAFF. DNA for the CDR3: TGTGCCAGCAGCTTCACAGGGGAACGGACTGAAGCTTTCTTT. The whole variable domain, filled in from reference TRBV7-3 and TRBJ1-1, reads GAGVSQTPSNKVTEKGKYVELRCDPISGHTALYWYRQSLGQGPEFLIYFQGTGAADDSGLPNDRFFAVRPEGSVSTLKIQRTERGDSAVYLCASSFTGERTEAFFGQGTRLTVV.

This chain's CDR3 is CAWNRGSNQPQHF. DNA for the CDR3: TGTGCCTGGAATCGGGGGAGCAATCAGCCCCAGCATTTT. The chain carries TRBV30 and TRBJ1-5, with D possibly matching TRBD1 (5 bases). Deletions cut 4 bases from V and 1 base from J, with 8 bases between. Germline V lookup: CDR1 GTSNPN, CDR2 SVGIG (reference sequence). The length of the CDR3 is 13 residues.

This sequence joins TRBV2 and TRBJ1-4, with a possible D match to TRBD1 (6 bases). CDR3 length: 15 amino acids. Germline-derived CDR1 and CDR2 are SNHLY and FYNNEI. The V and J ends lost 6 bases and 0 bases respectively, with 11 bases between them. CDR3 in amino acids: CASREQGTTNEKLFF. The CDR3 DNA is TGTGCCAGCAGAGAACAGGGAACAACTAATGAAAAACTGTTTTTT.

V usage is TRBV29-1 and J usage is TRBJ1-1; 8 bases fit TRBD1. The CDR3 has 12 amino acids. Per germline, CDR1 SQVTM and CDR2 ANQGSEA. V trimming: 7 bases; J trimming: 12 bases; junction bases outside the gene matches: 13. This chain's CDR3 is CSGSGTGDVTFF. CDR3 DNA: TGCAGCGGTTCCGGGACAGGCGACGTGACTTTCTTT.

The J gene is TRBJ2-1, the V gene TRBV6-1; TRBD1 is a possible D gene (6 bases). V gave up 2 bases and J gave up 7 bases, with 21 bases separating them. The germline CDR1 and CDR2 sequences are MNHNS and SASEGT. The CDR3 contains 17 residues. The CDR3 DNA is TGTGCCAGCAGTGAATGGCCGCCAGGGGCCCTCCGAAATGAGCAGTTCTTC. This encodes CASSEWPPGALRNEQFF.

J is TRBJ1-4 and V is TRBV5-1, with D uncertain. The CDR3 is made up of 14 amino acids. Germline loops: CDR1 SGHRS, CDR2 YFSETQ. The ends were cut back, 1 base at V and 7 bases at J, with 11 bases in the middle. CDR3 coding DNA: TGCGCCAGCAGCTTGTCCCGGGTTGGTGAAAAACTGTTTTTT. This codes for CASSLSRVGEKLFF.

The rearrangement joins TRBV23-1 to TRBJ2-7; 9 bases are shared with TRBD1. TRBV23-1 counts as an open reading frame of uncertain function. The CDR3 extends over 14 amino acids. Trimming cost V 2 bases and J 6 bases; bases outside gene matches: 5. CDR3 sequence (DNA): TGCGCCAGCAGTCAACCGGGACAGGGACGCGAGCAGTACTTC. This translates into CASSQPGQGREQYF.

The V gene is TRBV7-2, the J gene TRBJ2-1; weak D call: TRBD2 (6 bases). Between the trimmed V and J ends, which lost 4 bases and 12 bases, there was a span of 16 bases. Germline CDR1 is SGHTA and CDR2 is FQGNSA. This CDR3 region has 13 residues. CDR3 sequence (DNA): TGTGCCAGCAGCTCCCGTCCCGGGGACTCGCAGTTCTTC. Encoded protein: CASSSRPGDSQFF.